Listed here is a single T cell receptor (beta chain). This sample is drawn from a study of blood T cell repertoires in COVID-19. Overall study context: There were acute and convalescent COVID-19 samples, and they came from the United States, Italy and Spain.

The CDR3 has 11 amino acids. CDR1 GTSNPN and CDR2 SVGIG come from the germline V gene (reference sequence). The V gene lost 3 bases and the J gene lost 8 bases, with 7 bases spanning the gap. This table comes from immunoSEQ multiplex PCR, and its TCRdb copy is limited to in-frame clones, with some not included. The repertoire holds 200,000 to 300,000 clones, more than 65% seen once, with over 2% in the top ten. The genes are TRBV30 and TRBJ2-2; D is unresolved. The sample taken for sequencing was peripheral blood. This sequence originates from a man aged 40-49 years who had recovered from COVID-19. Written as DNA, the CDR3 is TGTGCCTGGAGGGAGTTTGGGGAGCTGTTTTTT. Its translation: CAWREFGELFF.